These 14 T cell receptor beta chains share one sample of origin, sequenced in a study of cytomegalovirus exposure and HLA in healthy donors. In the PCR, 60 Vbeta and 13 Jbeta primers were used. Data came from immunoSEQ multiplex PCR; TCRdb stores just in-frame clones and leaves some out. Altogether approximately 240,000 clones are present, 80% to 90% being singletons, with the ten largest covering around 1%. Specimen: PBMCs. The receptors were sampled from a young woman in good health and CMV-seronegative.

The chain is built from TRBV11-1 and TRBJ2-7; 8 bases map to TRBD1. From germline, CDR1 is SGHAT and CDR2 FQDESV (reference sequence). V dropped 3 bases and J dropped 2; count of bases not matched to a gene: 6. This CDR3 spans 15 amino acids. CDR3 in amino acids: CASSFHKTGAYEQYF. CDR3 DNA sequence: TGTGCCAGCAGCTTTCATAAGACAGGGGCCTACGAGCAGTACTTC.

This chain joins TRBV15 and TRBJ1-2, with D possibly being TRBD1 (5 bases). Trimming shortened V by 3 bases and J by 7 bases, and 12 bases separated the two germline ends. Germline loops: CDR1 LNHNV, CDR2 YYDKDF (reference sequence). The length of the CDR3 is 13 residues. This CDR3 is CATSREFRVGYTF. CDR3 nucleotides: TGTGCCACCAGCAGGGAGTTCAGGGTTGGCTACACCTTC.

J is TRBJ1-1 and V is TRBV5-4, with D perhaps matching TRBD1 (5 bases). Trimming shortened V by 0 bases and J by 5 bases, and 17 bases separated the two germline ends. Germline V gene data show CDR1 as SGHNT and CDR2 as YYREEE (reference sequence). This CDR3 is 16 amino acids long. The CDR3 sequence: CASSLASALGVTEAFF. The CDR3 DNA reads TGTGCCAGCAGCTTGGCCAGCGCTCTAGGGGTTACTGAAGCTTTCTTT.

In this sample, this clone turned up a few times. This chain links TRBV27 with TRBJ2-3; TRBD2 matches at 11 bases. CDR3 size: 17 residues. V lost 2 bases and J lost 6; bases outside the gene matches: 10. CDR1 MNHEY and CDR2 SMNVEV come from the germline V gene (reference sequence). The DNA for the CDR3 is TGTGCCAGCAGTTTAAGAGCGATAGCGGGAGGGCCGGATACGCAGTATTTT. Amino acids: CASSLRAIAGGPDTQYF.

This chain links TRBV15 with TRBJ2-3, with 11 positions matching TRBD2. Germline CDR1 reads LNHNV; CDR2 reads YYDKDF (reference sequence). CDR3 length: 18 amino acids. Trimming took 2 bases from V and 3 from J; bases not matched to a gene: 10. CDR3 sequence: CATSRRGGLAERTDTQYF. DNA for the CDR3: TGTGCCACCAGCAGACGAGGGGGACTAGCGGAAAGGACAGATACGCAGTATTTT.

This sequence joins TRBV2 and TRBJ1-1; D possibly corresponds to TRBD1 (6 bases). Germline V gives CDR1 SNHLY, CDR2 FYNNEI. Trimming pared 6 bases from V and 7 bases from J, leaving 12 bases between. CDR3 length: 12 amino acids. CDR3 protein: CASSRTGNEAFF. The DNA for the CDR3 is TGTGCCAGCAGCCGAACAGGGAATGAAGCTTTCTTT.

The CDR3 loop is CASSVGRSGTEAFF. Written as DNA, the CDR3 is TGTGCCAGCAGCGTAGGGCGTTCGGGCACTGAAGCTTTCTTT. This chain connects TRBV9 to TRBJ1-1; D call uncertain. Germline lookup yields CDR1 SGDLS and CDR2 YYNGEE. The V end was cut by 0 bases, the J end by 4 bases, with 10 bases between. CDR3 length: 14 residues.

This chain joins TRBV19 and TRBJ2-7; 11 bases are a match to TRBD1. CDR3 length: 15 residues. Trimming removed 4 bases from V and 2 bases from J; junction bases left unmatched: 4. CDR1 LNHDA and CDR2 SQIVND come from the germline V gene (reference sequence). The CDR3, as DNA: TGTGCCAGTAGTACTGGACAGGGGGCCGCCTACGAGCAGTACTTC. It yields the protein CASSTGQGAAYEQYF.

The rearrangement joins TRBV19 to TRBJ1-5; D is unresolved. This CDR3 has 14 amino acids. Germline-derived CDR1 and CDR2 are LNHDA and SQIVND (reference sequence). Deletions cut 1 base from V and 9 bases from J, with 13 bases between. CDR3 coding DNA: TGTGCCAGTAGTATAGGGCTGACGGGGTTGCCCCAGCATTTT. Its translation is CASSIGLTGLPQHF. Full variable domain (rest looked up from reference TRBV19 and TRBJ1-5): DGGITQSPKYLFRKEGQNVTLSCEQNLNHDAMYWYRQDPGQGLRLIYYSQIVNDFQKGDIAEGYSVSREKKESFPLTVTSAQKNPTAFYLCASSIGLTGLPQHFGDGTRLSIL.

The CDR3 DNA sequence: TGTGCCAGCAGCCCGGTGGGGCGATCCAGGGAGCTGTTTTTT. It encodes CASSPVGRSRELFF. This chain joins TRBV5-5 and TRBJ2-2; D might be TRBD1 (5 bases). The germline V gene has CDR1 SGHKS and CDR2 YYEKEE (reference sequence). Trimming shortened V by 4 bases and J by 9 bases, and 16 bases separated the two germline ends. The CDR3 loop spans 14 amino acids.

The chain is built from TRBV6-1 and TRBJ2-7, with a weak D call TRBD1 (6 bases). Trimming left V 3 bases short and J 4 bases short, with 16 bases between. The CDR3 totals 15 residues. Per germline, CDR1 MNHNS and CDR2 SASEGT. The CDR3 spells CASSDQQGLEYEQYF. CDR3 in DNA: TGTGCCAGCAGTGACCAGCAGGGGCTTGAGTACGAGCAGTACTTC.

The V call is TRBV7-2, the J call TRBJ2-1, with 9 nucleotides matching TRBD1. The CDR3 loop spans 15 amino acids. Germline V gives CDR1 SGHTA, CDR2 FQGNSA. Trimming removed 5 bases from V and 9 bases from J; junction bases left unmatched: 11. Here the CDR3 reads CASSGRDRGAAEQFF. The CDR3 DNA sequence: TGTGCCAGCAGCGGACGAGACAGGGGGGCCGCTGAGCAGTTCTTC.

CDR3 coding DNA: TGTGCCAGCAGCCCTAGTCGGCCAAGGGGGAACACTGAAGCTTTCTTT. Translated: CASSPSRPRGNTEAFF. This rearrangement joins TRBV7-2 to TRBJ1-1, with D maybe TRBD1 (5 bases). The CDR3 length is 16 residues. With 5 bases removed from V and 1 base from J, the gap between germline ends came to 17 bases. Germline-derived CDR1 and CDR2 are SGHTA and FQGNSA.

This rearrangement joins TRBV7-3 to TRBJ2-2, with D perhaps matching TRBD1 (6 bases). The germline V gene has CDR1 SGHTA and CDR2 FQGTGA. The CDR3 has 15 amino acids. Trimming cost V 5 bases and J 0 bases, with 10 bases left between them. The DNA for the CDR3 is TGTGCCAGCAGCCCGTCAGGGGCGAACACCGGGGAGCTGTTTTTT. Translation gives CASSPSGANTGELFF.